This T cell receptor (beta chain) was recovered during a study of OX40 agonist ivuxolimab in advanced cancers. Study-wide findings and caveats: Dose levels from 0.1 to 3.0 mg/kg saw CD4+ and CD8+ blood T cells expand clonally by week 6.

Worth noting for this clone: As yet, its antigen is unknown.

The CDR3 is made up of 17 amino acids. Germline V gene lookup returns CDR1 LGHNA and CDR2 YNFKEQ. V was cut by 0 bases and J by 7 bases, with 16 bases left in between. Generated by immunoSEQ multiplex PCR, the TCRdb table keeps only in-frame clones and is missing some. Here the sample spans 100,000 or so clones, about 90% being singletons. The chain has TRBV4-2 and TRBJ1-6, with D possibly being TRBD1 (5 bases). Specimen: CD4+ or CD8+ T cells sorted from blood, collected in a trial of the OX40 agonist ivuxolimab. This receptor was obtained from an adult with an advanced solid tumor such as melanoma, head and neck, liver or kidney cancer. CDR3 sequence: CASSQDLTKEGNSPLHF. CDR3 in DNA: TGTGCCAGCAGCCAAGATCTTACCAAAGAGGGGAATTCACCCCTCCACTTT.